Listed here are 21 T cell receptor beta chains from one sample, sequenced in a study of blood T cell repertoires in COVID-19. Only in-frame clones appear in the TCRdb table, and some are missing; sequencing was by immunoSEQ multiplex PCR. The table has under 250,000 clones, approximately 78% seen once. Sequenced: peripheral blood. Receptor source: a woman aged 18-29 years with acute or convalescent COVID-19.

V and J are TRBV28 and TRBJ1-4; 9 nucleotides agree with TRBD1. The CDR3 contains 15 residues. V was clipped by 6 bases and J by 6 bases; unmatched bases: 8. CDR1 and CDR2 from the germline V gene are MDHEN and SYDVKM. The CDR3 DNA reads TGTGCCAGCAGCGCACCCGGGACAGGGCATGAAAAACTGTTTTTT. Translation gives CASSAPGTGHEKLFF.

The chain has TRBV18 and TRBJ1-4; D possibly corresponds to TRBD1 (6 bases). This CDR3 has 13 amino acids. Trimming left V 6 bases short and J 8 bases short, with 13 bases between. CDR1 KGHSH and CDR2 LQKENI come from the germline V gene. The CDR3 region is CASSGQGHEKLFF. CDR3 DNA sequence: TGTGCCAGCTCGGGGCAGGGACACGAAAAACTGTTTTTT.

The chain is built from TRBV5-4 and TRBJ1-2; the D gene is possibly TRBD1 (5 bases). V was pared by 0 bases and J by 2 bases, with 11 bases between. The CDR3 consists of 15 residues. The germline gives CDR1 SGHNT, CDR2 YYREEE (reference sequence). CDR3 in DNA: TGTGCCAGCAGCTTGGGGGGCAGACCGAACTATGGCTACACCTTC. Amino acid sequence: CASSLGGRPNYGYTF. The complete variable domain, with remaining parts taken from reference TRBV5-4 and TRBJ1-2, reads ETGVTQSPTHLIKTRGQQVTLRCSSQSGHNTVSWYQQALGQGPQFIFQYYREEENGRGNFPPRFSGLQFPNYSSELNVNALELDDSALYLCASSLGGRPNYGYTFGSGTRLTVV.

J is TRBJ2-7 and V is TRBV5-6; D is perhaps TRBD1 (6 bases). Germline loops: CDR1 SGHDT, CDR2 YYEEEE. The V end lost 5 bases, the J end lost 3 bases, and 15 bases lay between the germline ends. This CDR3 is 14 amino acids long. CDR3 sequence reads: CASRSLAQGYEQYF. DNA of the CDR3: TGTGCCAGCAGGTCCCTGGCACAGGGCTACGAGCAGTACTTC.

The rearrangement joins TRBV24-1 to TRBJ2-1, with TRBD1 as a possible D gene (5 bases). The CDR3 runs 13 residues. Germline loops: CDR1 KGHDR, CDR2 SFDVKD. V was trimmed by 4 bases and J by 6 bases, leaving 9 bases between them. CDR3 residues: CATSEGDLNEQFF. The CDR3 DNA follows: TGTGCCACCAGTGAAGGGGATCTCAATGAGCAGTTCTTC.

The chain has TRBV6-2 or TRBV6-3 and TRBJ2-1; 11 positions match TRBD2. Germline loops: CDR1 MNHEY, CDR2 SVGEGT. CDR3 length: 16 residues. The junction had 3 bases not matched to a gene; V was cut back by 5 bases and J by 0 bases. CDR3 DNA: TGTGCCAGCAGTGACGGACTAGCGGGCTCCTACAATGAGCAGTTCTTC. Its translation is CASSDGLAGSYNEQFF.

The CDR3 loop reads CASGGTGTEAFF. In DNA form, the CDR3 reads TGTGCCAGTGGAGGGACAGGAACTGAAGCTTTCTTT. This rearrangement joins TRBV19 to TRBJ1-1; 8 bases are shared with TRBD1. The CDR3 is made up of 12 amino acids. J lost 5 bases, V lost 8 bases, and 4 bases had no gene match. Germline V gives CDR1 LNHDA, CDR2 SQIVND (reference sequence). Full variable domain (outside the CDR3, taken from reference TRBV19 and TRBJ1-1): DGGITQSPKYLFRKEGQNVTLSCEQNLNHDAMYWYRQDPGQGLRLIYYSQIVNDFQKGDIAEGYSVSREKKESFPLTVTSAQKNPTAFYLCASGGTGTEAFFGQGTRLTVV.

The genes are TRBV5-1 and TRBJ2-7, with D hard to call. Germline assignment: CDR1 SGHRS and CDR2 YFSETQ. CDR3 length: 14 residues. V lost 0 bases to trimming and J lost 2 bases, with 9 bases between them. CDR3 residues: CASSLVVQPYEQYF. The DNA of the CDR3 is TGCGCCAGCAGCTTGGTGGTACAGCCCTACGAGCAGTACTTC.

This clone was seen once. In DNA form, the CDR3 reads TGTGCCAGCAGCTCCGGGACAGGGCCCTACGAGCAGTACTTC. Its translation: CASSSGTGPYEQYF. The chain links TRBV11-2 to TRBJ2-7; TRBD1 matches at 9 bases. Trimming took 4 bases from V and 2 from J; bases not matched to a gene: 3. The germline V gene has CDR1 SGHAT and CDR2 FQNNGV. This CDR3 comprises 14 residues. The whole variable domain, remainder taken from reference TRBV11-2 and TRBJ2-7, is EAGVAQSPRYKIIEKRQSVAFWCNPISGHATLYWYQQILGQGPKLLIQFQNNGVVDDSQLPKDRFSAERLKGVDSTLKIQPAKLEDSAVYLCASSSGTGPYEQYFGPGTRLTVT.

This chain uses TRBV5-1 with TRBJ2-5; 7 nucleotides agree with TRBD1. V was clipped by 0 bases and J by 4 bases; unmatched bases: 9. Germline lookup yields CDR1 SGHRS and CDR2 YFSETQ. The CDR3 loop spans 16 amino acids. DNA for the CDR3: TGCGCCAGCAGCTTGGGCGACAGGGTAGATTTAGAGACCCAGTACTTC. Its translation is CASSLGDRVDLETQYF. The full variable domain, rest sourced from reference TRBV5-1 and TRBJ2-5, is KAGVTQTPRYLIKTRGQQVTLSCSPISGHRSVSWYQQTPGQGLQFLFEYFSETQRNKGNFPGRFSGRQFSNSRSEMNVSTLELGDSALYLCASSLGDRVDLETQYFGPGTRLLVL.

The rearrangement links TRBV28 to TRBJ2-7, with TRBD2 matching over 11 bases. V shed 2 bases and J 2 bases; nucleotides not matched to a gene: 5. Germline values: CDR1 MDHEN, CDR2 SYDVKM. The CDR3 contains 16 residues. DNA for the CDR3: TGTGCCAGCAGTTTAGTGACTAGCGGGATTCCCTACGAGCAGTACTTC. Its protein product is CASSLVTSGIPYEQYF.

This rearrangement joins TRBV9 to TRBJ1-4, with D maybe TRBD1 (6 bases). The CDR3 totals 15 residues. Germline values: CDR1 SGDLS, CDR2 YYNGEE. Trimming removed 3 bases from V and 4 bases from J, with 13 bases in between. CDR3 in DNA: TGTGCCAGCAGCGACGACAGGAGTAGTAATGAAAAACTGTTTTTT. Translated, it gives CASSDDRSSNEKLFF.

The rearrangement uses TRBV6-5 and TRBJ1-1, with D possibly being TRBD1 (5 bases). CDR3 length equals 14 residues. CDR1 is MNHEY, CDR2 SVGAGI, per germline. V was shortened by 6 bases and J by 4 bases, with 15 bases between the two germline ends. CDR3 in amino acids: CASRADRQFTEAFF. The CDR3 nucleotides read TGTGCCAGCAGGGCAGACCGACAGTTCACTGAAGCTTTCTTT.

The chain uses TRBV5-4 and TRBJ1-6, with 8 bases lining up with TRBD1. The V gene end was trimmed by 4 bases and the J gene end by 12 bases; junction bases not matched to a gene: 9. Looked up from germline, CDR1 is SGHNT and CDR2 is YYREEE (reference sequence). The CDR3 runs 14 residues. The CDR3 loop is CASSQPGQGLPLHF. DNA for the CDR3: TGTGCCAGCAGCCAACCCGGACAGGGTTTACCCCTCCACTTT.

V gene TRBV28 combines with J gene TRBJ2-7; TRBD1 matches at 8 bases. CDR3 length: 15 amino acids. Trimming took 5 bases from V and 2 from J; bases not matched to a gene: 8. Germline assignment: CDR1 MDHEN and CDR2 SYDVKM. The CDR3 DNA reads TGTGCCAGCAGTCTACAGGGGGAAATACCCTACGAGCAGTACTTC. Translating gives CASSLQGEIPYEQYF.

The rearrangement links TRBV9 to TRBJ2-2; TRBD2 matches at 9 bases. CDR3 size: 18 residues. The germline CDR1 and CDR2 sequences are SGDLS and YYNGEE. The J segment lost 1 base and the V segment lost 0 bases, leaving 7 bases of the junction unmatched. The CDR3 loop reads CASSVAQLTSGNTGELFF. The CDR3 DNA sequence: TGTGCCAGCAGCGTAGCTCAACTGACTAGCGGGAACACCGGGGAGCTGTTTTTT.

The chain joins TRBV28 to TRBJ1-1; the D is unclear. CDR1 is MDHEN and CDR2 is SYDVKM in the germline V gene. The V end lost 5 bases, the J end lost 8 bases, and 12 bases lay between the germline ends. The CDR3 has 12 amino acids. CDR3 nucleotide sequence: TGTGCCAGCAGTCCCATCGCGATAGAAGCTTTCTTT. This gives the protein CASSPIAIEAFF.

The rearrangement uses TRBV18 and TRBJ1-5, with 10 bases that match TRBD1. Trimming cost V 3 bases and J 6 bases; bases outside gene matches: 5. Germline lookup yields CDR1 KGHSH and CDR2 LQKENI. CDR3 length: 15 residues. CDR3 region: CASSPGTGVFQPQHF. The CDR3 nucleotides read TGTGCCAGCTCACCCGGGACAGGGGTTTTTCAGCCCCAGCATTTT.

This chain links TRBV3-1 (or the pseudogene TRBV3-2) with TRBJ1-3; D unresolved. CDR1 and CDR2 from the germline V gene are LGHDT and YNNKEL (reference sequence). Deletions cut 1 base from V and 0 bases from J, with 7 bases between. This CDR3 has 15 amino acids. The DNA of the CDR3 is TGTGCCAGCAGCCAAGGGGCAGCCTCTGGAAACACCATATATTTT. Protein product: CASSQGAASGNTIYF.

This clone came up once. CDR3 sequence reads: CSASSTYSSYNSPLHF. CDR3 nucleotides: TGCAGTGCTAGTTCCACCTACAGCTCCTATAATTCACCCCTCCACTTT. The rearrangement links TRBV20-1 to TRBJ1-6; no clear D. The CDR3 loop spans 16 amino acids. Germline CDR1 is DFQATT and CDR2 is SNEGSKA (reference sequence). Trimming removed 3 bases from V and 0 bases from J, with 12 bases in between.

The chain has TRBV10-3 and TRBJ1-2; 9 bases align to TRBD1. This CDR3 comprises 13 residues. Per the germline V gene, CDR1 is ENHRY and CDR2 is SYGVKD. The V and J ends lost 4 bases and 4 bases, in that order; junction bases with no gene match: 1. DNA for the CDR3: TGTGCCATCAGTGGGGGACAGGGCTATGGCTACACCTTC. Translation: CAISGGQGYGYTF.